A single sample is the source of the 9 T cell receptor beta chains below, sequenced in a study of beta chain features in type 1 diabetes. Points from the study as a whole: Across all four CD4+ subsets, people with type 1 diabetes showed modestly shorter TCRB CDR3s.

Expressed TCRB transcripts were sequenced because the isolated RNA had all been reverse transcribed beforehand. Clones were sequenced by immunoSEQ multiplex PCR, and TCRdb holds only the in-frame ones, with some missing. The sample shows hundreds of thousands of clones, under 15% of them seen only once. These receptors' antigens are unknown. The sample consisted of naive CD4+ T cells from blood. The receptors were gathered from a man in his late teens or twenties with type 1 diabetes.

In this sample, this clone turned up a few times. The rearrangement links TRBV5-4 to TRBJ2-1; D possibly corresponds to TRBD1 (5 bases). Trimming left V 1 base short and J 8 bases short, with 13 bases between. CDR1 and CDR2 (germline): SGHNT, YYREEE (reference sequence). CDR3 length: 14 amino acids. CDR3 protein: CASSLTGYDHEQFF. In nucleotides, the CDR3 is TGTGCCAGCAGCTTGACAGGTTATGACCATGAGCAGTTCTTC.

This clone was observed a few times. The J gene is TRBJ1-2, the V gene TRBV19, with a possible D match to TRBD1 (5 bases). CDR3 length: 13 residues. Trimming took 6 bases from V and 7 from J, leaving 15 bases between them. Germline V lookup: CDR1 LNHDA, CDR2 SQIVND (reference sequence). CDR3 coding DNA: TGTGCCAGTAGCCGCAGGGTCGTTCGTGGCTACACCTTC. It yields the protein CASSRRVVRGYTF.

V is TRBV6-6 and J is TRBJ2-2, with 8 bases matching TRBD1. Germline V CDR1 and CDR2: MNHNY, SVGAGI (reference sequence). This CDR3 comprises 15 residues. V gave up 6 bases and J gave up 6 bases; unmatched junction bases: 9. DNA for the CDR3: TGTGCCAGCAGGCGGACAGGGTTTACGCCCGGGGAGCTGTTTTTT. Translating it yields CASRRTGFTPGELFF.

The chain has TRBV5-1 and TRBJ1-1; 7 nucleotides match TRBD1. Germline lookup yields CDR1 SGHRS and CDR2 YFSETQ. V lost 0 bases to trimming and J lost 2 bases; unmatched junction nucleotides: 4. CDR3 length: 15 residues. The CDR3 coding sequence is TGCGCCAGCAGCTTGGACAGGGGCAGAAACACTGAAGCTTTCTTT. This encodes CASSLDRGRNTEAFF.

With regard to this clone: A read error may produce the germline difference seen at one junction end. V and J are TRBV7-9 and TRBJ1-1, with D uncertain. The germline gives CDR1 SEHNR, CDR2 FQNEAQ (reference sequence). The CDR3 consists of 9 residues. CDR3 bases: TGTGCCAGCAGCATGATTGGCGTCTTT. Protein sequence: CASSMIGVF. The full variable domain, rest sourced from reference TRBV7-9 and TRBJ1-1, is DTGVSQNPRHKITKRGQNVTFRCDPISEHNRLYWYRQTLGQGPEFLTYFQNEAQLEKSRLLSDRFSAERPKGSFSTLEIQRTEQGDSAMYLCASSMIGVFGQGTRLTVV.

J is TRBJ1-2 and V is TRBV7-9, with 11 bases that match TRBD1. Germline CDR1 and CDR2: SEHNR and FQNEAQ (reference sequence). V shed 4 bases and J 4 bases; nucleotides not matched to a gene: 5. The CDR3 is 15 residues long. CDR3 region: CASSSTGTGGYGYTF. CDR3 DNA sequence: TGTGCCAGCAGCTCAACCGGGACAGGGGGCTATGGCTACACCTTC.

The J gene is TRBJ2-1, the V gene TRBV7-6; the D is unclear. Germline loops: CDR1 SGHVS, CDR2 FNYEAQ. CDR3 size: 14 residues. V lost 5 bases, J lost 7 bases, and 15 bases lay in between. The CDR3 is CASSLSPNVNEQFF. DNA of the CDR3: TGTGCCAGCAGCCTTTCGCCCAATGTGAATGAGCAGTTCTTC.

There are a few counts of this clone. The rearrangement joins TRBV28 to TRBJ2-1; D is unresolved. CDR1 is MDHEN, CDR2 SYDVKM, per germline. The V end lost 3 bases, the J end lost 8 bases, and 14 bases lay between the germline ends. CDR3 length: 14 amino acids. The CDR3 sequence: CASSLRQTRDEQFF. The CDR3 region has the DNA TGTGCCAGCAGTTTGAGGCAGACCCGGGATGAGCAGTTCTTC. Based on the CDR3 plus reference TRBV28 and TRBJ2-1, the full variable domain is DVKVTQSSRYLVKRTGEKVFLECVQDMDHENMFWYRQDPGLGLRLIYFSYDVKMKEKGDIPEGYSVSREKKERFSLILESASTNQTSMYLCASSLRQTRDEQFFGPGTRLTVL.

The rearrangement links TRBV6-1 to TRBJ2-2; no firm D call. V shed 3 bases and J shed 1 base, with 6 bases lying between them. This CDR3 is 14 amino acids long. Germline V gene lookup returns CDR1 MNHNS and CDR2 SASEGT. CDR3 protein: CASSEFGNTGELFF. CDR3 coding DNA: TGTGCCAGCAGTGAGTTCGGGAACACCGGGGAGCTGTTTTTT.